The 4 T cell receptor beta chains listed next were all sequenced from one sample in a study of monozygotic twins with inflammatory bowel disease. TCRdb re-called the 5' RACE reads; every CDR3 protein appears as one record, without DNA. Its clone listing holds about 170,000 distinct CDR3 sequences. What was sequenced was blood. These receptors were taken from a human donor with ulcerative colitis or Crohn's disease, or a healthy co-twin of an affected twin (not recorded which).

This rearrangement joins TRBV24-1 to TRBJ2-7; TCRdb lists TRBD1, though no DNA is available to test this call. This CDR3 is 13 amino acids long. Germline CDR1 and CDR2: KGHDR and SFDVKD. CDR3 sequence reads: CATSVGHQDEQYF.

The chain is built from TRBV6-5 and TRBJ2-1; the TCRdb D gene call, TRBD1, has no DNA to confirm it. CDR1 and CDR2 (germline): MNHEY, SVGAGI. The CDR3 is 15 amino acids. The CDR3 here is CASSYGAGEHNEQFF.

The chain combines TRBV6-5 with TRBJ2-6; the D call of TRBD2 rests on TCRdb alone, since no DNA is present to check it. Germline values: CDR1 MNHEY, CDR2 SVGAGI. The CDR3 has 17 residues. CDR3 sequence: CASSYQGGNSGANVLTF.

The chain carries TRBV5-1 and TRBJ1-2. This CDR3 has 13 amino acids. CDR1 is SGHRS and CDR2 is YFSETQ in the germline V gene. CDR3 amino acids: CASSLVAGYGYTF.